This TCR beta chain was captured in a study of blood T cell repertoires in COVID-19 (TCRdb year 2020). For the wider study: Collaborator samples came from the United States, Italy and Spain and covered acute and convalescent phases of COVID-19. The prospective study material was composed of cDNA or gDNA derived from T cells, B-cell-depleted T cells, or PBMCs. The repertoires were released in a freely available public database meant as a resource for research on the immune response to SARS-CoV-2. Subjects who had been exposed to COVID-19, were actively infected with it, or had recovered from it provided the deeply sampled blood TCRbeta repertoires that made up the dataset. HLA class I and class II types, where available, came from metadata supplied by the sample provider rather than from assay-based typing. The sample metadata nearly always contained a de-identified subject ID, COVID-19 status, age in years and sex. Samples came from the ongoing ImmuneRACE study (first 160 participants) plus 1,254 subjects from 6 global collaborators. General study outcomes and caveats: How much clinical and demographic metadata was included differed by source and by participant, and the metadata was provided uncurated.

Trimming takes 0 bases from V and 2 bases from J, and the germline ends sit 11 bases apart. The CDR3 spans 15 residues, from the cysteine through the phenylalanine. Only CDR3 DNA remains: 45 bases, in frame from the first base. The germline V gene yields SGDLS for CDR1 and YYNGEE for CDR2. This clone was picked up one time. What antigen it recognizes has not been identified. No much larger clonotype is one base removed from it; base qualities were not supplied. The immunoSEQ Assay, a bias-controlled multiplex PCR, was used to amplify TCRbeta CDR3 regions from genomic DNA. Turning to the authors' computational methods: The number of nucleated cells in each sample was estimated from the amplification of reference gene primers within the assay. Sequence reads were collapsed and filtered to measure the absolute abundance of every unique TCRbeta CDR3 rearrangement. For each sample, productive Simpson clonality was calculated by taking the square root of Simpson's diversity index across productive rearrangements. TCRdb obtained this table from immuneACCESS and retained in-frame rearrangements with V and J assigned. These tables miss some clones; where compared with another copy, unresolved V genes account for less than half of the shortfall, and the remainder is unexplained. The V and J calls and clone size are taken from that table; D and trimming were inferred from the DNA. Present in this sample are approximately 150,000 clones, approximately 86% of which were seen just once. The ten largest clones take up 6.2% of the sample.

Participants in the prospective study were enrolled through a virtual design, were aged 18 to 89 years, and lived in 24 United States geographic areas. In the prospective study, participants were assigned to cohorts based on the clinical history participants reported in a screening survey and a study questionnaire. Recovered participants in ImmuneRACE Cohort 3 were defined by two consecutive negative NP/OP PCR tests, clearance by a healthcare professional, or resolution of symptoms. In the prospective study, whole blood, serum and a nasopharyngeal or oropharyngeal swab were collected from each participant by mobile phlebotomists. Over a roughly 2-month period, participants in the prospective study had the option of providing additional blood draws and questionnaires. Prospective study blood samples were shipped either frozen or at room temperature before DNA extraction.

The material sequenced was PBMCs or T cells enriched from blood (not recorded which). The V and J genes are TRBV9 and TRBJ1-1, and perhaps TRBD1 as D gene, on 5 matching bases. The receptor comes from a middle-aged woman who had recovered from COVID-19. Read as DNA, the sequence is TGTGCCAGCAGCGTAGTGCGGGGCTCCAACACTGAAGCTTTCTTT. Translated, this gives CASSVVRGSNTEAFF. Here the CDR3 is joined to the reference TRBV9 and TRBJ1-1 genes, and the full variable domain is: DSGVTQTPKHLITATGQRVTLRCSPRSGDLSVYWYQQSLDQGLQFLIQYYNGEERAKGNILERFSAQQFPDLHSELNLSSLELGDSALYFCASSVVRGSNTEAFFGQGTRLTVV.